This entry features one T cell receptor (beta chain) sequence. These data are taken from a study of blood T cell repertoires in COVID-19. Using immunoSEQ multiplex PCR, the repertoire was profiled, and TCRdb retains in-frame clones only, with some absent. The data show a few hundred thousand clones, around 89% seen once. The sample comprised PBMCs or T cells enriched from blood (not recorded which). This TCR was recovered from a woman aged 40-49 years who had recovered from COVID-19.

The CDR3 is CASRKGDRDYGYTF. The CDR3 DNA is TGTGCCAGTAGGAAAGGGGACAGGGACTATGGCTACACCTTC. The rearrangement joins TRBV19 to TRBJ1-2, with 9 bases aligning to TRBD1. Germline V lookup: CDR1 LNHDA, CDR2 SQIVND (reference sequence). The CDR3 is made up of 14 amino acids. V dropped 6 bases and J dropped 3; count of bases not matched to a gene: 5. The entire variable domain, with the rest obtained from reference TRBV19 and TRBJ1-2, is as follows: DGGITQSPKYLFRKEGQNVTLSCEQNLNHDAMYWYRQDPGQGLRLIYYSQIVNDFQKGDIAEGYSVSREKKESFPLTVTSAQKNPTAFYLCASRKGDRDYGYTFGSGTRLTVV.